These 21 T cell receptor beta chains originate from one sample sequenced in a study of identical twins. TCRdb re-analysed the 5' RACE reads in MiXCR, keeping a single row per CDR3 protein. The table has about 690,000 distinct CDR3 sequences, roughly 6.2% seen once. The sample taken for sequencing was naive T cells sorted from blood. The receptors were gathered from a man younger than 35 in good health.

The CDR3 DNA is TGTGCCAGCAGCCAAGATCCCCCGAGGGAGCTGTTTTTT. Encoded protein: CASSQDPPRELFF. The J gene is TRBJ2-2, the V gene TRBV14, with D uncertain. The CDR3 sequence is 13 residues long. V shed 0 bases and J shed 9 bases, with 8 bases lying between them. Per the germline V gene, CDR1 is SGHDN and CDR2 is FVKESK.

This clonotype showed up just a few times. The chain carries TRBV20-1 and TRBJ2-7, with 9 bases aligning to TRBD1. This CDR3 has 12 amino acids. Germline V gives CDR1 DFQATT, CDR2 SNEGSKA (reference sequence). V shed 6 bases, J shed 5 bases, and the junction held 5 bases outside the gene matches. The CDR3 sequence is CSAPGQGDEQYF. CDR3 bases: TGCAGTGCACCGGGACAGGGTGACGAGCAGTACTTC.

This clonotype was counted ten times or more. The rearrangement links TRBV5-1 to TRBJ2-1; TRBD1 might be the D (6 bases). The CDR3 spans 20 residues. V was clipped by 3 bases and J by 0 bases, with 25 bases between them. CDR1 and CDR2 from the germline V gene are SGHRS and YFSETQ. CDR3 region: CASSYPGQGHPSSSYNEQFF. CDR3 DNA sequence: TGCGCCAGCAGCTACCCGGGACAAGGGCACCCTTCTAGCTCCTACAATGAGCAGTTCTTC.

Ten or more counts support this clonotype. V gene TRBV7-6 combines with J gene TRBJ2-2; D gene uncertain. V was trimmed by 4 bases and J by 6 bases, leaving 12 bases between them. The germline V gene encodes CDR1 SGHVS and CDR2 FNYEAQ. The CDR3 extends over 14 amino acids. CDR3 amino acids: CASSSRTSAGELFF. The CDR3 DNA reads TGTGCCAGCAGCTCTAGGACCTCGGCCGGGGAGCTGTTTTTT.

The V gene is TRBV12-3 or TRBV12-4, the J gene TRBJ1-5; 9 bases match TRBD1. The J segment lost 4 bases and the V segment lost 5 bases, leaving 12 bases of the junction unmatched. This CDR3 contains 17 residues. The CDR3 DNA reads TGTGCCAGCAGTCCTTCGACCCCCGGGACAGGGAATCAGCCCCAGCATTTT. Residues: CASSPSTPGTGNQPQHF.

This clonotype has a handful of counts. The chain is built from TRBV19 and TRBJ2-7, with D unresolved. Germline V gene sequence: CDR1 LNHDA, CDR2 SQIVND (reference sequence). Trimming took off 5 bases at V and 3 bases at J, with 11 bases between the two ends. This CDR3 contains 13 residues. The CDR3 is CASSPRDIYEQYF. Here the CDR3 DNA reads TGTGCCAGTAGTCCGCGAGACATCTACGAGCAGTACTTC.

In its sample, this clonotype was seen a few times. The rearrangement links TRBV20-1 to TRBJ2-7, with 10 bases aligning to TRBD1. CDR1 and CDR2 (germline): DFQATT, SNEGSKA (reference sequence). With V trimmed by 0 bases and J by 4 bases, 6 bases remained unmatched. The CDR3 runs to 15 residues. Written as DNA, the CDR3 is TGCAGTGCTAGAGATCCTGTGGGACAGGGGTACGAGCAGTACTTC. It encodes CSARDPVGQGYEQYF.

The genes are TRBV28 and TRBJ2-7, with 10 bases aligning to TRBD2. The germline gives CDR1 MDHEN, CDR2 SYDVKM. With V trimmed by 8 bases and J by 3 bases, 25 bases remained unmatched. There are 20 residues in the CDR3. The CDR3 region has the DNA TGTGCCAGCCTCCGTGCATTGGGTCTAGCGGGAGTTCTAGGGGACTACGAGCAGTACTTC. It encodes CASLRALGLAGVLGDYEQYF.

A few counts support this clonotype. Here the CDR3 reads CASSYLPNEQFF. In DNA, the CDR3 is TGTGCCAGCAGTTACCTCCCCAATGAGCAGTTCTTC. The V call is TRBV12-3 or TRBV12-4, the J call TRBJ2-1, with D unclear. The CDR3 length is 12 residues. V lost 4 bases, J lost 6 bases, and 7 bases lay in between.

CDR3 sequence (DNA): TGTGCCAGCAGCCAACCGGGACAGGGATTCACTGAAGCTTTCTTT. This sequence encodes CASSQPGQGFTEAFF. The rearrangement uses TRBV3-1 and TRBJ1-1; 9 bases match TRBD1. Trimming removed 2 bases from V and 4 bases from J; junction bases left unmatched: 5. CDR1 and CDR2 from the germline V gene are LGHDT and YNNKEL (reference sequence). The CDR3 is made up of 15 amino acids.

The chain combines TRBV7-2 with TRBJ2-7; D uncertain. The CDR3 runs 15 residues. Germline loops: CDR1 SGHTA, CDR2 FQGNSA. V was trimmed by 5 bases and J by 0 bases, leaving 14 bases between them. The CDR3 reads CASSTRRHLSYEQYF. CDR3 bases: TGTGCCAGCAGCACCAGACGCCACCTCTCCTACGAGCAGTACTTC. The full variable domain, its missing parts supplied by reference TRBV7-2 and TRBJ2-7, is GAGVSQSPSNKVTEKGKDVELRCDPISGHTALYWYRQSLGQGLEFLIYFQGNSAPDKSGLPSDRFSAERTGGSVSTLTIQRTQQEDSAVYLCASSTRRHLSYEQYFGPGTRLTVT.

This clonotype occurred a few times. The V call is TRBV2, the J call TRBJ2-7, with a tentative D call TRBD2 (5 bases). The CDR3 runs to 13 residues. The germline V and J ends were trimmed by 4 bases and 3 bases, with 10 bases remaining between them. Per germline, CDR1 SNHLY and CDR2 FYNNEI. In DNA, the CDR3 is TGTGCCAGCAGTGGATCGGGGAACTACGAGCAGTACGTC. Translated: CASSGSGNYEQYV.

This clonotype was detected only a few times. The chain employs TRBV7-6 and TRBJ2-3; D is uncertain. The germline V gene has CDR1 SGHVS and CDR2 FNYEAQ. The CDR3 spans 16 residues. With 5 bases removed from V and 0 bases from J, the gap between germline ends came to 15 bases. CDR3 nucleotide sequence: TGTGCCAGCAGCCCAACGACGGTGAGGAGCACAGATACGCAGTATTTT. This translates into CASSPTTVRSTDTQYF.

The chain joins TRBV29-1 to TRBJ1-2; a possible D gene is TRBD1 (5 bases). Per the germline V gene, CDR1 is SQVTM and CDR2 is ANQGSEA. V was clipped by 6 bases and J by 2 bases, with 13 bases between them. The CDR3 sequence is 13 residues long. CDR3 in amino acids: CSVAGLSNYGYTF. The CDR3 DNA reads TGCAGCGTCGCAGGGCTCTCCAACTATGGCTACACCTTC.

A few counts support this clonotype. The V call is TRBV25-1, the J call TRBJ2-6, with D possibly TRBD1 on 5 matching bases. V was shortened by 2 bases and J by 0 bases, with 11 bases between the two germline ends. The CDR3 is 17 residues long. CDR1 is MGHDK and CDR2 is SYGVNS in the germline V gene. The CDR3 coding sequence is TGTGCCAGCAGTGAAGACAGAGACTTCTCTGGGGCCAACGTCCTGACTTTC. Translated: CASSEDRDFSGANVLTF. Filled out from reference TRBV25-1 and TRBJ2-6, the complete variable domain reads EADIYQTPRYLVIGTGKKITLECSQTMGHDKMYWYQQDPGMELHLIHYSYGVNSTEKGDLSSESTVSRIRTEHFPLTLESARPSHTSQYLCASSEDRDFSGANVLTFGAGSRLTVL.

This chain uses TRBV6-1 with TRBJ2-7; either TRBD1 or TRBD2 may supply D (6 bases each). Germline V gene lookup returns CDR1 MNHNS and CDR2 SASEGT. This CDR3 region has 14 residues. V was pared by 10 bases and J by 1 base, with 17 bases between. The CDR3 coding sequence is TGTGCCACCTGGGGGGCGGTTGGGTCCTACGAGCAGTACTTC. It translates to CATWGAVGSYEQYF.

A word on this clonotype: A much larger clone differs by one base, so this may be a read error. The rearrangement links TRBV12-3 or TRBV12-4 to TRBJ2-5; 10 bases agree with TRBD1. The length of the CDR3 is 15 residues. CDR3 DNA sequence: TGTGCCACCAGTTTGGGACAGGGGCCTTCGGAGACCCAGTACTTC. Translating it yields CATSLGQGPSETQYF.

The sample holds many counts of this clonotype. The chain recombines TRBV7-2 with TRBJ2-3, with D possibly matching TRBD2 (5 bases). There are 16 residues in the CDR3. Germline V lookup: CDR1 SGHTA, CDR2 FQGNSA. Trimming removed 1 base from V and 2 bases from J, with 13 bases in between. The CDR3 protein is CASSLVEGLTTDTQYF. DNA of the CDR3: TGTGCCAGCAGCTTAGTAGAGGGATTGACCACAGATACGCAGTATTTT.

There are a few counts of this clonotype. CDR3 region: CASSLGTLLINEKLFF. The CDR3 DNA follows: TGTGCCAGCAGCTTGGGGACCCTCTTAATTAATGAAAAACTGTTTTTT. The chain recombines TRBV7-8 with TRBJ1-4; D may be TRBD1 (5 bases). The CDR3 has 16 amino acids. CDR1 SGHVS and CDR2 FQNEAQ come from the germline V gene. The V gene lost 3 bases and the J gene lost 4 bases, with 15 bases spanning the gap.

The J gene is TRBJ1-1, the V gene TRBV5-5, with D tentatively TRBD1 (6 bases). Germline V gene sequence: CDR1 SGHKS, CDR2 YYEKEE (reference sequence). V gave up 4 bases and J gave up 0 bases, with 13 bases separating them. The CDR3 spans 15 residues. As DNA, the CDR3 is TGTGCCAGCAGCCCACCGGGACATATGAACACTGAAGCTTTCTTT. Its translation: CASSPPGHMNTEAFF. Looking up the rest from reference TRBV5-5 and TRBJ1-1 gives the full variable domain: DAGVTQSPTHLIKTRGQQVTLRCSPISGHKSVSWYQQVLGQGPQFIFQYYEKEERGRGNFPDRFSARQFPNYSSELNVNALLLGDSALYLCASSPPGHMNTEAFFGQGTRLTVV.

This clonotype was seen more than once but under ten times. The rearrangement uses TRBV5-5 and TRBJ2-5, with D possibly matching TRBD2 (6 bases). Germline assignment: CDR1 SGHKS and CDR2 YYEKEE (reference sequence). V was shortened by 3 bases and J by 8 bases, with 11 bases between the two germline ends. The CDR3 extends over 12 amino acids. CDR3 sequence (DNA): TGTGCCAGCAGCTCCGCGGGGCGTACCCAGTACTTC. It translates to CASSSAGRTQYF.